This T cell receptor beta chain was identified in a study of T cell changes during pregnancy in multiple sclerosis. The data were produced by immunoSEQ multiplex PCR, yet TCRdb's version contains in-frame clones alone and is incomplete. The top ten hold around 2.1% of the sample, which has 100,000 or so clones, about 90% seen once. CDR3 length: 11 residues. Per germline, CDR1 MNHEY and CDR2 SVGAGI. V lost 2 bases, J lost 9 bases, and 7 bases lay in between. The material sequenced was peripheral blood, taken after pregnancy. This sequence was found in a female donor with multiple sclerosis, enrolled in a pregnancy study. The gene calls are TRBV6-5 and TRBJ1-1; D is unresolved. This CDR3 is CASSYMQKAFF. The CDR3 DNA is TGTGCCAGCAGTTACATGCAGAAAGCTTTCTTT.